This T cell receptor (beta chain) was obtained from a study of T cell changes during pregnancy in multiple sclerosis. Sequencing used immunoSEQ multiplex PCR; TCRdb keeps in-frame clones, though not all of them. The table lists fewer than 90,000 clones, around 93% of them singletons. The CDR3 loop spans 13 amino acids. Trimming left V 7 bases short and J 4 bases short, with 12 bases between. The V gene's germline CDR1 is MNHNS and CDR2 SASEGT. The source was peripheral blood, collected in the third trimester of pregnancy. The V gene is TRBV6-1, the J gene TRBJ2-3, with TRBD2 as a possible D gene (7 bases). The sequence was obtained from a female donor in good health, enrolled as a control in a pregnancy study. Here the CDR3 reads CASTMGGPDTQYF. CDR3 nucleotide sequence: TGTGCCAGCACCATGGGGGGGCCAGATACGCAGTATTTT.